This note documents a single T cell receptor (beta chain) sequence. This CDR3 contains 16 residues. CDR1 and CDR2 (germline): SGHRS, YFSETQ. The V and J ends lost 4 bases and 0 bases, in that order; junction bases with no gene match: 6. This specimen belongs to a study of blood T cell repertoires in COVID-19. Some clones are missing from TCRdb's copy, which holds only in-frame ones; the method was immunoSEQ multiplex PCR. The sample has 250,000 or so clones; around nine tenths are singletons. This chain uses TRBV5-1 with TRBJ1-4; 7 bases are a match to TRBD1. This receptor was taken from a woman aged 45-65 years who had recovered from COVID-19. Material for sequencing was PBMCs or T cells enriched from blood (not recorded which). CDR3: CASSTGQFATNEKLFF. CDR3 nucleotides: TGCGCCAGCAGCACGGGACAGTTTGCAACTAATGAAAAACTGTTTTTT.